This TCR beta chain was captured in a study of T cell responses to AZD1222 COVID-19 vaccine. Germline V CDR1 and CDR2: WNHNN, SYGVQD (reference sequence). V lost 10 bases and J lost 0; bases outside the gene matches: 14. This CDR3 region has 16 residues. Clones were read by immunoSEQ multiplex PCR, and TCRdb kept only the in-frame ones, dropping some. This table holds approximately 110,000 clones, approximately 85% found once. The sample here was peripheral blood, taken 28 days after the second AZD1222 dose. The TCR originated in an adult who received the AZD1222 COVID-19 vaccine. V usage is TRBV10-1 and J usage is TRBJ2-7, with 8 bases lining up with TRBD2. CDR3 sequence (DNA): TGCGCCATCCACCCGGGGGGGCGAAAAGACTCCTACGAGCAGTACTTC. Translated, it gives CAIHPGGRKDSYEQYF.